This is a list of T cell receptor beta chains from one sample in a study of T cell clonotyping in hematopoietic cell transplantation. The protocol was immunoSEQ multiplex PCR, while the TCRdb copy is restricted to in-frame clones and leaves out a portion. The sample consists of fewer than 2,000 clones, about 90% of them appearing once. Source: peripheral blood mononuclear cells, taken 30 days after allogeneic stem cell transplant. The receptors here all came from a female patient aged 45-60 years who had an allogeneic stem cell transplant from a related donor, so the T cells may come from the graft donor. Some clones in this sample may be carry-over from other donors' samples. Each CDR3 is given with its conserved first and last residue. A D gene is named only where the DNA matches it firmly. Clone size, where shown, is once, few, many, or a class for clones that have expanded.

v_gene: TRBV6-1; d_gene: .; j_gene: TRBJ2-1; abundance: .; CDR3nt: TGTGCCAGCAGCGCTTTAGGAAATGAGCAGTTCTTC; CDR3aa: CASSALGNEQFF
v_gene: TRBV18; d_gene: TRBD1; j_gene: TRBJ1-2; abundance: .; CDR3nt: TGTGCCAGCTCAAGGGAGACAGGGGATGGCTACACCTTC; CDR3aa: CASSRETGDGYTF
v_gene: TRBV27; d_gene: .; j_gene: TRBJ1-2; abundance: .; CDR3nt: TGTGCCAGCATGCAACTGTCAGGGAAAGGCTACACCTTC; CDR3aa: CASMQLSGKGYTF
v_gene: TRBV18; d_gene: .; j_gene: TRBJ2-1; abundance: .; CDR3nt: TGTGCCAGCTCTCCCAGTCGGGAACAGTTCTTC; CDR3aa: CASSPSREQFF
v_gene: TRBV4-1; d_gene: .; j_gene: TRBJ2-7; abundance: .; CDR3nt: TGCGCCAGCAGCCACTTTGGACAGAACTACGAGCAGTACTTC; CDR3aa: CASSHFGQNYEQYF
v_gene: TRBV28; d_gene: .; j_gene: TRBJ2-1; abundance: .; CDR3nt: TGTGCCAGCCGACGGAACAATGAGCAGTTCTTC; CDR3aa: CASRRNNEQFF
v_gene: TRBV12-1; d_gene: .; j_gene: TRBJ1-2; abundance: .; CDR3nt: TGTGCCAGCAGGGCGCAGTATGGCTACACCTTC; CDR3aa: CASRAQYGYTF
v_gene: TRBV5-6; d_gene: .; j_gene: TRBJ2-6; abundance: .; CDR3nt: TGTGCCAGCAGCTACGGGCAGTCTGGGGCCAACGTCCTGACTTTC; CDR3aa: CASSYGQSGANVLTF
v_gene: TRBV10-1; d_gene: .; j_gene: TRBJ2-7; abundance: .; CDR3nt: TGCGCCAGCAGTGAGTCGACTCCCAGACACAGGGATGCCCACGAGCAGTACTTC; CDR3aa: CASSESTPRHRDAHEQYF
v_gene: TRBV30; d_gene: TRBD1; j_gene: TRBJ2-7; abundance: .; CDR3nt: TGTGCCTGGAGAGTCGACAGGGGGCAGACCTACGAGCAGTACTTC; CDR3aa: CAWRVDRGQTYEQYF
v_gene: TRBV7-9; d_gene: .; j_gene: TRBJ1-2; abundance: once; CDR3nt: TGTGCCAGCAGCTTACCGTGGACGGACTATGGCTACACCTTC; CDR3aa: CASSLPWTDYGYTF